This T cell receptor (beta chain) came from a study of tumor-infiltrating lymphocytes in localized non-small cell lung cancer. Whole-study context: Tumor tissue and non-adjacent uninvolved lung came from each patient. General study findings and limits: Different pieces of the same tissue were used for each assay.

On this clone: Its matching antigen is unknown.

The repertoire was sequenced with immunoSEQ multiplex PCR; TCRdb's copy has only in-frame clones and lacks some. This sample has 9,000 to 13,000 clones, with around four fifths found just once. The CDR3 is made up of 11 amino acids. Germline-derived CDR1 and CDR2 are SGHTA and FQGNSA. The ends were cut back, 5 bases at V and 7 bases at J, with 9 bases in the middle. The origin of this receptor is a human donor with non-small cell lung cancer. The chain joins TRBV7-2 to TRBJ2-7; D unclear. What was sequenced was uninvolved lung tissue not adjacent to the tumor. Written as DNA, the CDR3 is TGTGCCAGCAGCCCTTACATAGAGCAGTACTTC. Its translation is CASSPYIEQYF.